A single TCR beta chain is shown here with its context. Antigen unknown. V lost 5 bases to trimming and J lost 5 bases, with 11 bases between them. The V gene's germline CDR1 is SEHNR and CDR2 FQNEAQ (reference sequence). This CDR3 has 13 residues. Libraries of TCR beta were made from about 2.2 micrograms of genomic DNA that came from cryopreserved PBMCs. Some clones are missing from TCRdb's copy, which holds only in-frame ones; the method was immunoSEQ multiplex PCR. Of roughly 180,000 clones in the sample, about 84% are singletons; the top ten hold over 4.5%. The entry originates in a study of cytotoxic CD8 clonotypes in ibrutinib-treated CLL. Study-level results: Few clonotypes were public, and these shrank or held steady under treatment.

The TCR sequence derives from a human donor with chronic lymphocytic leukemia. The chain is built from TRBV7-9 and TRBJ2-3; D not resolved. This sample comprised PBMCs, obtained after 24 months of ibrutinib treatment. The DNA of the CDR3 is TGTGCCAGCAGCCTTCTTCTGGGAGATACGCAGTATTTT. Translated: CASSLLLGDTQYF.